This T cell receptor (beta chain) was obtained from a study of CD8 T cells in Susac syndrome. With random hexamers, reverse transcription was performed on roughly 0.45 to 1 ug of RNA. Amplification of TCR beta CDR3 across 54 Vbeta and 13 Jbeta was performed with immunoSEQ multiplex PCR. TCRdb processed the immunoSEQ multiplex PCR reads anew with MiXCR; each CDR3 protein has one entry. The sample records fewer than 140,000 distinct CDR3 sequences, roughly 95% being singletons. The CDR3 has 14 amino acids. Germline-derived CDR1 and CDR2 are MNHEY and SVGEGT. V dropped 3 bases and J dropped 3 bases, with 11 bases sitting between them.

The TCR was taken from a human donor with Susac syndrome. Sequencing was done on a sample of CD8+ T cells from PBMCs. The chain links TRBV6-2 or TRBV6-3 to TRBJ2-5; no clear D. CDR3 loop: CASSYENSEETQYF. CDR3 in DNA: TGTGCCAGCAGTTATGAGAACAGTGAAGAGACCCAGTACTTC.